This T cell receptor beta chain was sequenced during a study of blood T cell repertoires in COVID-19. Study overall: Samples taken during acute and convalescent COVID-19 were collected in the United States, Italy and Spain. The cDNA or gDNA used as material had been derived from T cells, B-cell-depleted T cells, or PBMCs.

Membership in each cohort depended on participant-reported clinical history. Germline V gene data show CDR1 as SGHNT and CDR2 as YYREEE (reference sequence). CDR3 length equals 14 residues. V was cut by 4 bases and J by 8 bases, with 15 bases left in between. The authors' processing: The assay estimated nucleated cells by amplifying reference gene primers. The table came from immunoSEQ multiplex PCR; TCRdb's copy has only in-frame clones and leaves some out. V, J and clone size were drawn from that table, and D and trimming were deduced from the DNA. This table has approximately 210,000 clones, around 90% appearing once.

The sequence was obtained from a woman aged 50 to 65 with acute COVID-19. Sequences were obtained from PBMCs or T cells enriched from blood (not recorded which). The rearrangement links TRBV5-4 to TRBJ1-4; D perhaps matches TRBD1 (6 bases). DNA of the CDR3: TGTGCCAGCAGCACAGGGTGGGGCTCCGAAAAACTGTTTTTT. This codes for CASSTGWGSEKLFF.